The rows below give T cell receptor beta chains drawn from one sample of a study of T cells in Graves' hyperthyroidism and ophthalmopathy. Each CDR3 protein gets one entry after TCRdb re-called the multiplex PCR reads with MiXCR. This sample has around 520,000 distinct CDR3 sequences, with approximately 15% found just once. Sequencing was carried out using blood. These TCRs come from a young woman with Graves' hyperthyroidism. CDR3s include the opening cysteine and the closing phenylalanine or tryptophan. Each record gives: J gene, V gene, D gene, clone size, CDR3 length, CDR3 protein, CDR3 DNA. A D gene is named only where the DNA matches it firmly. The size of a clone is reported for some rows only, either as once, few or many, or as a class for expanded clones.

j_gene: TRBJ1-1; v_gene: TRBV6-1; d_gene: TRBD1; abundance: few; len: 14; CDR3aa: CASSFGTGVAEAFF; CDR3nt: TGTGCCAGCAGCTTCGGCACAGGGGTAGCTGAAGCTTTCTTT
j_gene: TRBJ2-6; v_gene: TRBV7-2; d_gene: -; abundance: -; len: 16; CDR3aa: CASSSGRSIGANVLTF; CDR3nt: TGTGCCAGCAGCTCCGGACGGTCGATTGGGGCCAACGTCCTGACTTTC
j_gene: TRBJ2-5; v_gene: TRBV4-1; d_gene: TRBD2; abundance: many; len: 18; CDR3aa: CASSQVLRREGRGETQYF; CDR3nt: TGCGCCAGCAGCCAAGTCCTAAGGCGGGAGGGCCGCGGGGAGACCCAGTACTTC
j_gene: TRBJ1-6; v_gene: TRBV7-9; d_gene: -; abundance: few; len: 13; CDR3aa: CASNGADNSPLHF; CDR3nt: TGTGCCAGCAACGGGGCTGATAATTCACCCCTCCACTTT
j_gene: TRBJ2-2; v_gene: TRBV12-5; d_gene: TRBD2; abundance: many; len: 17; CDR3aa: CASGLVRGLAGTGELFF; CDR3nt: TGTGCTAGTGGTTTGGTACGAGGACTAGCTGGCACCGGGGAGCTGTTTTTT
j_gene: TRBJ2-6; v_gene: TRBV19; d_gene: TRBD1; abundance: few; len: 14; CDR3aa: CASTETGGLRVLTF; CDR3nt: TGTGCCAGTACGGAGACAGGGGGATTGCGGGTCCTGACTTTC
j_gene: TRBJ2-3; v_gene: TRBV11-3; d_gene: -; abundance: many; len: 12; CDR3aa: CASSQRRRPQYF; CDR3nt: TGTGCCAGCAGCCAGAGACGCCGGCCGCAGTATTTT
j_gene: TRBJ1-4; v_gene: TRBV12-3/TRBV12-4; d_gene: -; abundance: many; len: 14; CDR3aa: CASSLGHSNEKLFF; CDR3nt: TGTGCCAGCAGTTTAGGTCATTCTAATGAAAAACTGTTTTTT
j_gene: TRBJ1-4; v_gene: TRBV2; d_gene: -; abundance: -; len: 17; CDR3aa: CASRLSGLGAGNEKLFF; CDR3nt: TGTGCCAGCCGTTTGTCGGGACTGGGGGCGGGGAATGAAAAACTGTTTTTT
j_gene: TRBJ2-1; v_gene: TRBV2; d_gene: TRBD1; abundance: many; len: 14; CDR3aa: CASSVSQGVHEQFF; CDR3nt: TGTGCCAGCAGTGTGAGTCAGGGGGTGCATGAGCAGTTCTTC
j_gene: TRBJ2-1; v_gene: TRBV18; d_gene: TRBD2; abundance: few; len: 19; CDR3aa: CASSLQLAGGVSSYNEQFF; CDR3nt: TGTGCCAGCTCACTACAACTAGCGGGAGGGGTAAGCTCCTACAATGAGCAGTTCTTC
j_gene: TRBJ2-7; v_gene: TRBV7-6; d_gene: -; abundance: few; len: 14; CDR3aa: CASSLPQVSPRQYF; CDR3nt: TGTGCCAGCAGCTTACCACAGGTTTCCCCCCGGCAGTACTTC
j_gene: TRBJ2-3; v_gene: TRBV27; d_gene: -; abundance: many; len: 14; CDR3aa: CASNIGGSTDTQYF; CDR3nt: TGTGCCAGCAACATCGGGGGTAGCACAGATACGCAGTATTTT
j_gene: TRBJ1-5; v_gene: TRBV10-3; d_gene: TRBD1; abundance: many; len: 14; CDR3aa: CAISSGTGLQPQHF; CDR3nt: TGTGCCATCAGTTCCGGGACAGGGCTTCAGCCCCAGCATTTT
j_gene: TRBJ1-2; v_gene: TRBV7-8; d_gene: -; abundance: many; len: 15; CDR3aa: CASSPPDKINYGYTF; CDR3nt: TGTGCCAGCAGCCCGCCGGACAAGATCAACTATGGCTACACCTTC
j_gene: TRBJ2-7; v_gene: TRBV10-3; d_gene: -; abundance: many; len: 14; CDR3aa: CAISGQAGLYEQYF; CDR3nt: TGTGCCATCAGTGGACAGGCCGGCCTCTACGAGCAGTACTTC
j_gene: TRBJ2-1; v_gene: TRBV5-1; d_gene: -; abundance: many; len: 15; CDR3aa: CASRRFTADSDEQFF; CDR3nt: TGCGCCAGCCGTCGATTCACGGCCGACTCTGATGAGCAGTTCTTC
j_gene: TRBJ2-1; v_gene: TRBV25-1; d_gene: -; abundance: many; len: 15; CDR3aa: CASSELAESHNEQFF; CDR3nt: TGTGCCAGCAGTGAATTGGCGGAATCGCACAATGAGCAGTTCTTC
j_gene: TRBJ2-1; v_gene: TRBV29-1; d_gene: TRBD2; abundance: -; len: 15; CDR3aa: CSVDRGSGRADEQFF; CDR3nt: TGCAGCGTTGATCGGGGTAGCGGGAGGGCCGATGAGCAGTTCTTC
j_gene: TRBJ2-3; v_gene: TRBV5-8; d_gene: TRBD2; abundance: few; len: 15; CDR3aa: CASSWPGLGTDTQYF; CDR3nt: TGTGCCAGCAGCTGGCCGGGACTAGGTACAGATACGCAGTATTTT
j_gene: TRBJ1-3; v_gene: TRBV29-1; d_gene: -; abundance: many; len: 13; CDR3aa: CSVGGLPGNTIYF; CDR3nt: TGCAGCGTGGGCGGACTGCCGGGAAACACCATATATTTT
j_gene: TRBJ1-1; v_gene: TRBV6-1; d_gene: -; abundance: -; len: 14; CDR3aa: CAGSGTFFGTEAFF; CDR3nt: TGTGCCGGCAGTGGCACCTTTTTTGGCACTGAAGCTTTCTTT
j_gene: TRBJ2-1; v_gene: TRBV29-1; d_gene: -; abundance: many; len: 11; CDR3aa: CSVGVLNEQFF; CDR3nt: TGCAGCGTTGGAGTACTCAATGAGCAGTTCTTC
j_gene: TRBJ2-7; v_gene: TRBV24-1; d_gene: -; abundance: many; len: 12; CDR3aa: CATSAASREQYF; CDR3nt: TGTGCCACCAGTGCGGCTAGCCGGGAGCAGTACTTC
j_gene: TRBJ1-5; v_gene: TRBV2; d_gene: -; abundance: many; len: 14; CDR3aa: CASSEAQGYQPQHF; CDR3nt: TGTGCCAGCAGTGAAGCACAGGGTTACCAGCCCCAGCATTTT
j_gene: TRBJ2-1; v_gene: TRBV30; d_gene: -; abundance: -; len: 14; CDR3aa: CAWRRLAAYNEQFF; CDR3nt: TGTGCCTGGAGAAGGCTAGCTGCCTACAATGAGCAGTTCTTC
j_gene: TRBJ2-1; v_gene: TRBV9; d_gene: TRBD2; abundance: -; len: 16; CDR3aa: CASSVEREVSYNEQFF; CDR3nt: TGTGCCAGCAGCGTAGAGCGGGAGGTGTCCTACAATGAGCAGTTCTTC
j_gene: TRBJ2-1; v_gene: TRBV12-3/TRBV12-4; d_gene: -; abundance: few; len: 13; CDR3aa: CASSTGLGGKQFF; CDR3nt: TGTGCCAGCAGTACCGGACTAGGGGGGAAGCAGTTCTTC
j_gene: TRBJ1-2; v_gene: TRBV3-1; d_gene: -; abundance: many; len: 14; CDR3aa: CASSRSEGTNGYTF; CDR3nt: TGTGCCAGCAGCCGGTCTGAGGGAACGAATGGCTACACCTTC
j_gene: TRBJ2-5; v_gene: TRBV20-1; d_gene: TRBD2; abundance: -; len: 16; CDR3aa: CSATTSGRARGETQYF; CDR3nt: TGCAGTGCTACGACTAGCGGGAGGGCCCGGGGAGAGACCCAGTACTTC
j_gene: TRBJ2-7; v_gene: TRBV2; d_gene: -; abundance: many; len: 13; CDR3aa: CASSGAGAYEQYF; CDR3nt: TGTGCCAGCAGTGGAGCAGGGGCCTACGAGCAGTACTTC